This T cell receptor beta chain appears in the sequencing data of a study of blood T cells in healthy people across ages. Using a J-beta primer mix together with a sample-barcoded 5' primer, a second PCR was run for roughly 7 to 12 cycles. Each cDNA molecule received a tag from a template-switch adaptor that had 12 random nucleotides. TCRdb reprocessed the 5' RACE reads via MiXCR and lists one record per CDR3 protein. Among roughly 1.7 million distinct CDR3 sequences listed, around 36% were seen once. CDR1 and CDR2 from the germline V gene are ENHRY and SYGVKD. This CDR3 has 14 amino acids. The V and J ends lost 3 bases and 11 bases, in that order; junction bases with no gene match: 11.

Sequenced sample: blood. The genes are TRBV10-3 and TRBJ2-5; TRBD2 aligns across 8 bases. The sequence derives from a woman in her twenties or thirties in good health. CDR3 sequence (DNA): TGTGCCATCAGTGACGCCGGGAGGGCCCCCAAGCAGTACTTC. It is translated as CAISDAGRAPKQYF.